This TCR beta chain is drawn from a study of blood T cell repertoires in COVID-19 (dated by TCRdb to the early 2020s). In the study overall: The collaborator samples originated in the United States, Italy and Spain and spanned the acute and convalescent phases of COVID-19. The material from the prospective study consisted of cDNA or gDNA derived from T cells, B-cell-depleted T cells, or PBMCs. Deeply sampled blood TCRbeta repertoires from subjects exposed to, actively infected with, or recovered from COVID-19 were included in the dataset. The repertoires were made available in a free public database intended to serve as a resource for research on the immune response to SARS-CoV-2. The samples were drawn from two sources: the first 160 participants of the ongoing ImmuneRACE study, and 1,000 to 1,500 subjects contributed by 6 global collaborators. Nearly every sample came with metadata listing a de-identified subject ID, COVID-19 status, age in years and sex. HLA class I and class II types, where available, came from metadata supplied by the sample provider rather than from assay-based typing. General study outcomes and caveats: The amount of clinical and demographic metadata varied by source and participant and was provided uncurated.

TCRbeta CDR3 regions were amplified from genomic DNA by means of the immunoSEQ Assay, a bias-controlled multiplex PCR. The paper's processing steps were these. Nucleated cell counts per sample were estimated from amplification of reference gene primers within the assay. To quantify the absolute abundance of each unique TCRbeta CDR3 rearrangement, sequence reads were collapsed and filtered. For each sample, productive Simpson clonality was calculated by taking the square root of Simpson's diversity index across productive rearrangements. Drawn from immuneACCESS, this table holds only the in-frame rearrangements with V and J called that TCRdb kept. Clones are partly lost; checked studies trace under half to an unresolved V gene and leave the rest unexplained. For V, J and clone size, that table is used; D and trimming come from the DNA. The sample yields 250,000 to 350,000 clones; roughly 89% were counted once. The ten largest clonotypes hold 3.5% to 4.5% of the sample.

In the prospective study, participants were 18 to 89 years old, resided in under 30 geographic areas of the United States, and were enrolled through a virtual design. To assign participants to cohorts, the prospective study relied on clinical history that participants themselves reported in a screening survey and a study questionnaire. Mobile phlebotomists in the prospective study collected whole blood, serum and a nasopharyngeal or oropharyngeal swab from every participant. Prospective study participants could optionally give additional blood draws and questionnaires over an approximately two-month period. Before DNA extraction, prospective study blood samples were shipped either frozen or at room temperature. Ends trimmed: V by 6 bases, J by 10 bases; bases unmatched to a gene: 12. From the cysteine through the phenylalanine, the CDR3 covers 14 amino acids. CDR3 DNA only is kept here, 42 bases in frame from base 1. From the germline V gene, CDR1 is ENHRY and CDR2 is SYGVKD.

With regard to this clone: The clone's antigen remains unknown. No much larger clone exists at a distance of one base, and base qualities are not known.

This receptor chain uses TRBV10-3 and TRBJ1-1; a stretch of 9 junction bases matches TRBD1. This clonotype was sampled from a woman younger than 30 with acute COVID-19. The sample taken for sequencing was PBMCs or T cells enriched from blood (not recorded which). The CDR3 protein is CAIRPGQGSFGAFF. The nucleotides read TGTGCCATCAGACCGGGACAGGGTTCATTCGGAGCTTTCTTT.